The T cell receptor beta chain described here comes from a study of cytomegalovirus exposure and HLA in healthy donors. CDR1 is SGDLS and CDR2 is YYNGEE in the germline V gene. V lost 3 bases to trimming and J lost 2 bases, with 15 bases between them. The CDR3 loop spans 17 amino acids. The PCR contained 60 Vbeta and 13 Jbeta primers. Assay used: immunoSEQ multiplex PCR; TCRdb lists only in-frame clones, some missing. Of about 180,000 clones listed, approximately 72% are singletons. Findings and caveats of the study: HLA alleles were associated with 17,000 or so TCR beta sequences in a later analysis at 0.05 false discovery rate. The classifier reportedly diagnosed cytomegalovirus status with high sensitivity and specificity.

On this clone: What it binds is unknown.

Sequencing was carried out using PBMCs. The chain uses TRBV9 and TRBJ2-6; D may be TRBD1 (5 bases). The TCR was taken from a female donor in good health and CMV-seronegative. The CDR3 DNA sequence: TGTGCCAGCAGCGCGCCTGGCAGGGCCCCTGGGGCCAACGTCCTGACTTTC. This encodes CASSAPGRAPGANVLTF.